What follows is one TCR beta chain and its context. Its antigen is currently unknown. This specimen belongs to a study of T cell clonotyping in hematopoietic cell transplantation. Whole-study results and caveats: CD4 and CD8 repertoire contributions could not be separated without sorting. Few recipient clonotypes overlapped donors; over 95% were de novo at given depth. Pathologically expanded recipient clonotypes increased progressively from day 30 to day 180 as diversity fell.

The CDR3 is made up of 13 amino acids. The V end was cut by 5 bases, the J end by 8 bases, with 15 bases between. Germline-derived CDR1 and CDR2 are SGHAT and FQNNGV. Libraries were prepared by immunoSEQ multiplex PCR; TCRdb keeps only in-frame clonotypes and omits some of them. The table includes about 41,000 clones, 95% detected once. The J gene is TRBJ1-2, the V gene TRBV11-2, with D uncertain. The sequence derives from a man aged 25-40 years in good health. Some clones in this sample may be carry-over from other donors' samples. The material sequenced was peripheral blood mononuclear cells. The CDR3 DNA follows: TGTGCCAGCAGCACCGCCGGGCTGTCGGGCTACACCTTC. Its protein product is CASSTAGLSGYTF.